Following are 4 T cell receptor beta chains from one sample sequenced in a study of CD8+ T cells in alopecia areata. RNA extraction and reverse transcription yielded cDNA as sequencing template. Sequencing used immunoSEQ multiplex PCR; TCRdb keeps in-frame clones, though not all of them. The sample shows around 60,000 clones, roughly 46% of them seen only once. The specimen was NKG2D-low CD8+ T cells sorted from blood. The receptor set was obtained from a human donor with alopecia areata.

The chain has TRBV4-3 and TRBJ2-7, with a weak D call TRBD2 (6 bases). Germline loops: CDR1 LGHNA, CDR2 YSLEER. This CDR3 spans 14 amino acids. Trimming left V 3 bases short and J 1 base short, with 10 bases between. The DNA for the CDR3 is TGCGCCAGCAGCCAGGGGACTCATTCCTACGAGCAGTACTTC. Protein: CASSQGTHSYEQYF.

This clone appeared a few times. This chain joins TRBV4-1 and TRBJ1-2, with 8 bases that match TRBD1. The CDR3 covers 17 residues. The J segment lost 6 bases and the V segment lost 0 bases, leaving 12 bases of the junction unmatched. Germline lookup yields CDR1 MGHRA and CDR2 YSYEKL. The CDR3 nucleotides read TGCGCCAGCAGCCAAGATCTCAGGGGGCGCCTTGGCAATGGCTACACCTTC. It specifies CASSQDLRGRLGNGYTF.

This sequence joins TRBV7-2 and TRBJ1-1, with D perhaps TRBD1 (6 bases). Trimming removed 3 bases at V and 4 bases at J, with 15 bases between. Germline-derived CDR1 and CDR2 are SGHTA and FQGNSA. This CDR3 spans 15 amino acids. CDR3 DNA: TGTGCCAGCAGCTTCACCACGGGGGCGCCCACTGAAGCTTTCTTT. It is translated as CASSFTTGAPTEAFF.

The chain couples TRBV4-3 to TRBJ2-7, with 7 bases that match TRBD2. This CDR3 has 15 amino acids. Germline trimming cut 4 bases from V and 3 bases from J; bases unmatched to any gene: 9. Germline CDR1 is LGHNA and CDR2 is YSLEER. The CDR3 DNA reads as TGCGCCAGCAGCCTGGGGCGAGCGGGGAACTACGAGCAGTACTTC. It specifies CASSLGRAGNYEQYF.